This record looks at one T cell receptor (beta chain) sequence and its context. An equimolar mix of two oligonucleotides served as the beta constant-region primer for TRBC1 and TRBC2. MiXCR, run by TCRdb on the UMI-ligation and nested PCR reads, gives a single entry per CDR3 protein. The sample includes 84,000 or so distinct CDR3 sequences, roughly 7.3% of them seen just once. The CDR3 extends over 14 amino acids. From germline, CDR1 is KGHDR and CDR2 SFDVKD. V lost 5 bases, J lost 4 bases, and 5 bases stayed unmatched. This sample was included in a study of naive and memory T cell subsets. This receptor was identified in a human donor in good health. This sequence joins TRBV24-1 and TRBJ2-3, with 7 bases identical to TRBD2. The specimen sequenced was central memory CD4+ T cells from blood. CDR3 coding DNA: TGTGCCACCAGTGGTGGACTAGACCCAGATACGCAGTATTTT. It translates to CATSGGLDPDTQYF.